This section outlines one T cell receptor (beta chain) sequence together with its context. What it binds is unknown. This record belongs to a study of T cell clonotyping in hematopoietic cell transplantation. Study-wide background: Cytoreduction preceded collection of pretransplant recipient samples. Study-level points and caveats: After transplant, recipient diversity fell while pathologically expanded clonotypes grew through day 180. Graft donor and pretransplant recipient Inverse Simpson Index values predicted broader posttransplant TCR diversity. At the given depth, recipient repertoires were over 95% de novo clonotypes.

As for time point: recipient sample about 28 days before transplant, after cytoreduction. V was clipped by 6 bases and J by 5 bases, with 11 bases between them. The CDR3 has 11 amino acids. The germline V gene encodes CDR1 SQVTM and CDR2 ANQGSEA. The protocol was immunoSEQ multiplex PCR, while the TCRdb copy is restricted to in-frame clones and leaves out a portion. The top ten clones hold 1.5% to 2% of a sample with tens of thousands of clones, 90% to 96% of them seen once. The chain couples TRBV29-1 to TRBJ2-7; no definite D call. The clonotype originates from a woman between 50 and 59 years old with acute myeloid leukemia. Some clones in this sample may be carry-over from other donors' samples. Sequencing was performed on peripheral blood mononuclear cells, taken before stem cell transplant. CDR3: CSVPTEDEQYF. The CDR3 DNA reads as TGCAGCGTGCCTACAGAAGACGAGCAGTACTTC.